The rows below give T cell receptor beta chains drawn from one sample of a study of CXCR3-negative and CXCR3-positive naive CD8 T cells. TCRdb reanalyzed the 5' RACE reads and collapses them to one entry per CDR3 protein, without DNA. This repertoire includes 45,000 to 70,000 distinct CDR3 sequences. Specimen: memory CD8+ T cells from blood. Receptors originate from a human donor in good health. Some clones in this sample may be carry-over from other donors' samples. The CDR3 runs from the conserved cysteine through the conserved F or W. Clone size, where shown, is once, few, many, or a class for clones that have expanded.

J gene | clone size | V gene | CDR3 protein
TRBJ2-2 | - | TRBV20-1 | CSARTRASEISGELFF
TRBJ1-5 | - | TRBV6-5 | CASGPREGYQPQHF
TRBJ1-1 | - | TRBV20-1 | CSATQWGTGNTEAFF
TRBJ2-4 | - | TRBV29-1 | CSVDDPNPGQFRENIQYF
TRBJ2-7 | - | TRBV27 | CASSNRQGEASTYEQYF
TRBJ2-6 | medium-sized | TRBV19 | CASSVQLSGANVLTF
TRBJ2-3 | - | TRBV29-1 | CSVEDQTNTQYF
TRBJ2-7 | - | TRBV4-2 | CASSQGTGDSYEQYF
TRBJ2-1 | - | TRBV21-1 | CARSPHGTGDNEQFF
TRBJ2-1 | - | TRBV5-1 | CASSWTGGDYNEQFF
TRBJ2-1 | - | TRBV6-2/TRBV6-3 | CASSYLSPLAGGPNEQFF
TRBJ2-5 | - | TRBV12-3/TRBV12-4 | CASSPWTGEETQYF
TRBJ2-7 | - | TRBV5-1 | CASSGQGAYEQYF
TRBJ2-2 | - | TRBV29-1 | CSVWGVPFTGELFF
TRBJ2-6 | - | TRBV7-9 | CASSPTGGSAGANVLTF
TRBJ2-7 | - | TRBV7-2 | CASSFSDGPYEQYF
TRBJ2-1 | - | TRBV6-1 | CASSLRGLLSYNEQFF
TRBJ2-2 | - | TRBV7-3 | CASSSREGAWTGELFF
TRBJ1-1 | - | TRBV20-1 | CSASGRSDTEAFF
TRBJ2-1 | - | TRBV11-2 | CASSDAGNQYNEQFF
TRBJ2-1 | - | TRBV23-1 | CASSQGEAPETSGRGDEQFF
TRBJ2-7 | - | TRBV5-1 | CASSRTTGVYEQYF
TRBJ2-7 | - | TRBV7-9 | CASSLAGTVPTYEQYF
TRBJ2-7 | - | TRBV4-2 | CASSQAETSGSYEQYF
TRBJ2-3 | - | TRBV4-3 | CASSQDRGGGPTDTQYF
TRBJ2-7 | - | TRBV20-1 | CSARPVEPHEQYF
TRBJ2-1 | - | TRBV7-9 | CASSPPGAANEQFF
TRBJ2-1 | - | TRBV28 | CASSSGLAGDSYNEQFF
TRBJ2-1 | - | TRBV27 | CASSFDGWNEQFF
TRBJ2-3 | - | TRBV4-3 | CASSHRISGGGTDTQYF
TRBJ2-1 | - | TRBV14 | CASSPVTRAEQFF
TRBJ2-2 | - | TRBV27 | CASSPGYGGDTGELFF
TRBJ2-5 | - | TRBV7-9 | CASRGTRGGETQYF
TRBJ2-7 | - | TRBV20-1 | CSARESGSYEQYF
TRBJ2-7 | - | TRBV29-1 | CSASLGYEQYF
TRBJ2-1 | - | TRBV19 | CASSITGEIYNEQFF
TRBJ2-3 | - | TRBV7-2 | CASSLGTRLSDTQYF
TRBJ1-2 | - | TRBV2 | CASSDGQHIRNGYTF
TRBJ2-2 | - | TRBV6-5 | CASSYEPHGTGELFF
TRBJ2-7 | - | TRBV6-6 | CASWAGGGNDEQYF
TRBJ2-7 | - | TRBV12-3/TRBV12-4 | CASSLGVQPGSYEQYF
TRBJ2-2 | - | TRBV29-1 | CSVGRDTGELFF
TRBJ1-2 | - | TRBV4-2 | CASSLVGEDGYTF
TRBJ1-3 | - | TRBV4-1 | CASSQDGQKLSGNTIYF
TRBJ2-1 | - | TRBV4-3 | CASSLSSLAGSSYNEQFF
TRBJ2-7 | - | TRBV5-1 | CASSSDSYEQYF
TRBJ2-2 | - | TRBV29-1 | CSVQGPWGGELFF
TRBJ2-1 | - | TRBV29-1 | CSVEVAGPSSYNEQFF
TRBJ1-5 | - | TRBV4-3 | CASSRNTGYGQPQHF